A selection of T cell receptor beta chains follows, all from one sample in a study of CD8+CD57+ T cells in acquired aplastic anemia. In TCRdb, the reads were re-called with MiXCR into one record per CDR3 protein. The sample records hundreds of thousands of distinct CDR3 sequences, approximately 58% being singletons. The sample comprised sorted CD4+, CD8+, or CD8+CD57+ T cells (not recorded which) from PBMCs. The source is a human donor with aplastic anemia. Each CDR3 is given without its conserved first and last residue. Some rows have no size entry. The others give once, few or many, or a class for an expanded clone.

TRBV7-2	TRBJ2-1	.	ASSLLQGQF
TRBV9	TRBJ1-1	.	ASSEPPEAF
TRBV2	TRBJ1-2	.	ASSEASRTGDGYT
TRBV7-2	TRBJ1-6	.	ASSLIGGADSPLH
TRBV19	TRBJ1-2	.	ASSIFLEAYGYT
TRBV29-1	TRBJ2-7	many	SVGQGKAYEQY
TRBV11-2	TRBJ2-3	.	ASSKRTSGRPDTQY
TRBV6-1	TRBJ1-5	many	ASSTPGFGQPQH
TRBV7-9	TRBJ2-1	.	ASSPLAGGRREQF
TRBV29-1	TRBJ2-2	.	SVRTSGTNTGELF
TRBV2	TRBJ2-5	.	ASSEALGNQETQY
TRBV5-6	TRBJ1-6	many	ASSINRGYNSPLH
TRBV15	TRBJ2-5	.	ATSGRETQY
TRBV7-9	TRBJ2-3	.	ASSLEGMGREQY
TRBV9	TRBJ1-2	many	ASSVALQANYGYT
TRBV27	TRBJ1-4	few	ASSLSPATNEKLF
TRBV5-6	TRBJ2-7	many	ASRSGQGAYEQY
TRBV29-1	TRBJ2-5	.	SVAGLGRTQY
TRBV19	TRBJ2-2	.	ASSMGRGANTGELF
TRBV10-3	TRBJ1-6	.	AVQGASNSPLH
TRBV20-1	TRBJ2-7	.	SASWMGYEQY
TRBV7-9	TRBJ2-2	.	ASSPILWEDTGELF
TRBV6-1	TRBJ1-1	many	ASSDSTTGNTEAF
TRBV7-2	TRBJ2-1	many	ASNLMGQGANEQF
TRBV19	TRBJ2-5	.	ASSIWPGGTRETQY
TRBV5-5	TRBJ2-1	.	ASSLPGAGYNEQF
TRBV12-3/TRBV12-4	TRBJ2-5	few	ASSIAGDNRETQY
TRBV7-3	TRBJ2-1	.	ASSQEPGPSYNEQF
TRBV10-3	TRBJ1-5	.	AIKGDSNQPQH
TRBV19	TRBJ2-5	.	ASSTTTGWETQY
TRBV2	TRBJ1-1	.	ASSARFPSFAEAF
TRBV6-1	TRBJ2-7	few	ASKSSGANEQY
TRBV7-9	TRBJ2-2	.	ASVIAGVNGELF
TRBV18	TRBJ1-4	many	ASSPGATNEKLF
TRBV14	TRBJ1-2	.	ASSQVAGGDGYT
TRBV5-5	TRBJ2-3	.	ASSLGRSSTDTQY
TRBV10-3	TRBJ2-7	.	AISVVLGYEQY
TRBV20-1	TRBJ2-3	few	SAIFGLAGTDTQY
TRBV5-4	TRBJ1-2	.	ASSLARSNYGYT
TRBV20-1	TRBJ2-3	.	SRARDPPVSGTRGTDTQY
TRBV10-3	TRBJ1-1	.	AISEDSEAF
TRBV7-3	TRBJ2-2	.	ASSLKGLNTGELF
TRBV7-9	TRBJ2-7	.	ASSSHGQYEQY
TRBV20-1	TRBJ2-5	.	SAIVRGQETQY
TRBV5-4	TRBJ1-4	once	ASSGTPWDHLF
TRBV9	TRBJ2-3	few	ASSAGGGVGSTDTQY
TRBV7-9	TRBJ1-1	few	ASSLKLAASTEEAF
TRBV12-3/TRBV12-4	TRBJ2-1	once	AGSLYRGASSF
TRBV29-1	TRBJ2-1	.	SVASSGNNEQF
TRBV7-2	TRBJ1-3	.	ASRPGMGNTIY
TRBV20-1	TRBJ2-5	.	SAETQY